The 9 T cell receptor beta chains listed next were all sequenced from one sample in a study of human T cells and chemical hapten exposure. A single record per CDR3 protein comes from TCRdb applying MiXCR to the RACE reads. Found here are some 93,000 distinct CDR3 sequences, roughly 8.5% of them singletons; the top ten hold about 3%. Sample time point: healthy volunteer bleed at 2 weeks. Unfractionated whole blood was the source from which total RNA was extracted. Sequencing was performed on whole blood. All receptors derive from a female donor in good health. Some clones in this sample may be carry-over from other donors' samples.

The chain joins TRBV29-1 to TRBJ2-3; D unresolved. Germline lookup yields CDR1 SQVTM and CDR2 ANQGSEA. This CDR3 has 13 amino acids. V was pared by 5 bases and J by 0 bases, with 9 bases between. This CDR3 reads CSVRTGSTDTQYF. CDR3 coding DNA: TGCAGCGTTCGGACGGGTAGCACAGATACGCAGTATTTT.

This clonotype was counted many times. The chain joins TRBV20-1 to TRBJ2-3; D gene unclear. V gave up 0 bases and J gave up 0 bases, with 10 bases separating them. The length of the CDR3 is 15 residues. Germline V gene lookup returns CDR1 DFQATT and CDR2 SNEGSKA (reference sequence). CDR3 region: CSARDDGLSTDTQYF. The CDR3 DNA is TGCAGTGCTAGAGATGACGGGCTGAGCACAGATACGCAGTATTTT.

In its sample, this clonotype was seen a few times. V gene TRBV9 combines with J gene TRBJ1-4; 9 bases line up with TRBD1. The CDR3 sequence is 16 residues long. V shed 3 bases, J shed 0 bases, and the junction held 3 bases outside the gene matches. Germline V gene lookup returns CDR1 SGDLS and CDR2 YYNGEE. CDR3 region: CASSGQGDTTNEKLFF. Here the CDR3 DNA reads TGTGCCAGCAGCGGACAGGGGGATACAACTAATGAAAAACTGTTTTTT. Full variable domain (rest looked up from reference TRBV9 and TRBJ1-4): DSGVTQTPKHLITATGQRVTLRCSPRSGDLSVYWYQQSLDQGLQFLIQYYNGEERAKGNILERFSAQQFPDLHSELNLSSLELGDSALYFCASSGQGDTTNEKLFFGSGTQLSVL.

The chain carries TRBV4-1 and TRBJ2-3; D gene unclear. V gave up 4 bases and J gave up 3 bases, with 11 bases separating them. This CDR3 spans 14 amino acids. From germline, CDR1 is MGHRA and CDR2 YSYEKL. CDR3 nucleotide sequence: TGCGCCAGCAGCCCGACACGGCCTACAGATACGCAGTATTTT. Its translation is CASSPTRPTDTQYF.

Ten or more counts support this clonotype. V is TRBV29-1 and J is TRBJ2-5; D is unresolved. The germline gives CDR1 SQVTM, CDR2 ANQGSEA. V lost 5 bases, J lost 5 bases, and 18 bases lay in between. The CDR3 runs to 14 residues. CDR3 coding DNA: TGCAGCGTTCTTTCAAATTACCCGGGCGAGACCCAGTACTTC. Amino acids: CSVLSNYPGETQYF.

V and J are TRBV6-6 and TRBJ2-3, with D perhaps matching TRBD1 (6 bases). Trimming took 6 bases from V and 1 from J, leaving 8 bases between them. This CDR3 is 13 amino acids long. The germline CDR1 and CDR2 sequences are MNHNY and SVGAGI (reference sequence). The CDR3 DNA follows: TGTGCCAGCAGGGGGGCCGGCACAGATACGCAGTATTTT. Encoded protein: CASRGAGTDTQYF.

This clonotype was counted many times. The CDR3 bases are TGTGCCAGCAGCTTAGGGACAGGGATCAATCAGCCCCAGCATTTT. Translation: CASSLGTGINQPQHF. V is TRBV7-9 and J is TRBJ1-5; 8 bases map to TRBD1. The CDR3 runs to 15 residues. Germline trimming cut 1 base from V and 3 bases from J; bases unmatched to any gene: 2. From germline, CDR1 is SEHNR and CDR2 FQNEAQ (reference sequence).

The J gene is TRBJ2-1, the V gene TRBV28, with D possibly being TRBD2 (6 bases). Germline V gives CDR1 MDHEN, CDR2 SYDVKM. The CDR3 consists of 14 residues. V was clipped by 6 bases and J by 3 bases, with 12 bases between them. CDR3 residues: CASRPGRNYNEQFF. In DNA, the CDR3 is TGTGCCAGCAGGCCCGGGAGAAACTACAATGAGCAGTTCTTC.

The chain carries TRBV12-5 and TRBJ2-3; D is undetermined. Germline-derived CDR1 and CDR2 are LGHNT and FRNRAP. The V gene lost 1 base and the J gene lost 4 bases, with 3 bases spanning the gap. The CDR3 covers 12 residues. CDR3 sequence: CASGLDADTQYF. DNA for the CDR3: TGTGCTAGTGGTTTGGACGCAGATACGCAGTATTTT.